This T cell receptor (beta chain) was documented in a study of blood T cell repertoires in COVID-19. Clones were sequenced by immunoSEQ multiplex PCR, and TCRdb holds only the in-frame ones, with some missing. The sample has fewer than 300,000 clones, more than 80% seen once. The sequencing input was PBMCs or T cells enriched from blood (not recorded which). The sequence was obtained from a woman younger than 45 who had recovered from COVID-19.

CDR3 region: CASSQAGSADTQYF. The CDR3 DNA sequence: TGTGCCAGCAGCCAAGCTGGGAGTGCAGATACGCAGTATTTT. V and J are TRBV3-1 (or the pseudogene TRBV3-2) and TRBJ2-3; TRBD2 is a possible D gene (5 bases). The CDR3 runs 14 residues. Germline V CDR1 and CDR2: LGHDT, YNNKEL (reference sequence). The V and J ends lost 1 base and 4 bases respectively, with 9 bases between them.